Listed below are T cell receptor beta chains from one sample, sequenced in a study of CD8 T cells in Susac syndrome. TCRdb re-derived calls from the immunoSEQ multiplex PCR reads in MiXCR, one entry per CDR3 protein. The repertoire consists of 170,000 or so distinct CDR3 sequences, with 90% to 97% occurring once and the leading ten covering 0.095% to 0.15%. The sequenced material came from CD4+ T cells from PBMCs. These receptors came from a human donor with Susac syndrome. CDR3s include the opening cysteine and the closing phenylalanine or tryptophan.

J | V | CDR3
TRBJ2-1 | TRBV29-1 | CSVEGLADSYNEQFF
TRBJ1-1 | TRBV15 | CATSRGGQGAEAFF
TRBJ1-1 | TRBV4-3 | CASSQEGGTEAFF
TRBJ2-7 | TRBV28 | CASSLAGPYEQYF
TRBJ1-4 | TRBV29-1 | CSVESVEKLFF
TRBJ2-3 | TRBV5-1 | CASSRWGDYTDTQYF
TRBJ2-3 | TRBV18 | CASSPPTRDSSDTQYF
TRBJ1-1 | TRBV20-1 | CSATRRLNTEAFF
TRBJ1-2 | TRBV12-3/TRBV12-4 | CASRPGQGVDYGYTF
TRBJ2-5 | TRBV20-1 | CSATLDSGETQYF
TRBJ1-4 | TRBV20-1 | CTTGTPGKLFF
TRBJ2-1 | TRBV7-8 | CASSLSPGITVYNEQFF
TRBJ1-1 | TRBV20-1 | CSAIGHSGGTEAFF
TRBJ2-7 | TRBV18 | CASSSLAGEQYF
TRBJ1-2 | TRBV5-1 | CASSSASKGRGTF
TRBJ2-7 | TRBV29-1 | CSVGGGSSEQYF
TRBJ2-1 | TRBV20-1 | CSPRGAGDEQFF
TRBJ1-3 | TRBV13 | CASSSRQGRSSGNTIYF
TRBJ2-7 | TRBV27 | CASSQNPPSRGLTYEQYF
TRBJ2-5 | TRBV20-1 | CSARRQGAVETQYF
TRBJ2-2 | TRBV20-1 | CSAPFAGGNTGELFF
TRBJ2-7 | TRBV4-3 | CASSQDARGVYEQYF
TRBJ2-7 | TRBV20-1 | CSATGQDHYEQYF
TRBJ2-7 | TRBV7-2 | CASSLGSPRVGYEQYF
TRBJ1-2 | TRBV12-3/TRBV12-4 | CASSSDSPSRCTF
TRBJ2-7 | TRBV14 | CASSRTGTGASEQYF
TRBJ1-5 | TRBV12-3/TRBV12-4 | CASSFGRGSQPQHF
TRBJ2-7 | TRBV30 | CAWVTAYEQYF
TRBJ2-1 | TRBV19 | CASSPTSPFSNEQFF
TRBJ1-5 | TRBV10-3 | CAIADRGDQPQHF
TRBJ1-6 | TRBV25-1 | CASSEYGPASSPLHF
TRBJ2-7 | TRBV12-3/TRBV12-4 | CASSPGRDYEQYF
TRBJ2-3 | TRBV21-1 | CASSFQEGLAGGEDTDTQYF
TRBJ2-7 | TRBV5-1 | CASSVDSPSYEQYF
TRBJ2-2 | TRBV19 | CASSPGISNTGELFF
TRBJ2-1 | TRBV9 | CASSVDGGGEQFF
TRBJ2-1 | TRBV12-3/TRBV12-4 | CASIRTDDSYNEQFF
TRBJ1-5 | TRBV20-1 | CSATDSYSNQPQHF
TRBJ2-5 | TRBV10-3 | CAINIRPKETQYF
TRBJ2-3 | TRBV20-1 | CSARLSGRTDTQYF
TRBJ1-4 | TRBV30 | CAWTGENEKLFF
TRBJ1-2 | TRBV9 | CASSVGQGVSYTF
TRBJ2-3 | TRBV29-1 | CSVEASESTDTQYF